This T cell receptor (beta chain) was sequenced during a study of cytomegalovirus exposure and HLA in healthy donors (dated by TCRdb to about 2017). Concerning the study at large: In an earlier analysis of several hundred of the donors, roughly 300 Gb of sequence data and 120 million or so unique TCR beta sequences from about 180 million T cells were reported. Around 330 gigabases of sequencing data and about 92 million unique TCR sequences made up an early release that covered about 640 HLA-typed donors. Of the 398 genotyped donors, over 70% fell in the genetic ancestry cluster associated with self-reported Caucasian donors. The study was designed to test whether signatures of past pathogen exposure could be identified by cataloging public T cell receptors. The study profiled the T cell repertoires of around 700 subjects by immunosequencing and related them to cytomegalovirus serostatus. Along with the roughly 670-subject first cohort, a separate validation cohort of around 110 different subjects was used. To predict cytomegalovirus infection status, the study combined high-throughput TCR immunosequencing, statistical association of individual TCRs with disease status, and machine learning. A later analysis re-analyzed previously published TCR beta repertoires from about 600 donors and added high-resolution HLA genotyping to study TCR occurrence patterns. The later analysis used no new phenotypic data to find candidate immune exposures, relying instead on TCR beta sequences and their occurrence across donors. An earlier analysis of some 500 of the donors applied high-throughput TCR beta sequencing to assess whether each TCR beta V gene segment acted as functional or pseudogenic. Donor age, sex, ethnicity and CMV serostatus were compiled together with the repertoire data. A later genetic analysis took genome-wide SNP genotypes for about 55% of the 666 donors and used that subset as a discovery cohort. All discovery cohort repertoires had been generated using a single sequencing platform. HLA typing included class I and class II loci at four-digit resolution. The number of typed donors differed by locus: about 629-630 for A, B, C, DRB1 and DQB1; approximately 520 for DQA1; 606 for DPA1; and some 450 for DPB1. A handful of DR-DQ haplotypes were handled as single units for association and clustering because linkage in the cohort was strong. Among around 400 genotyped donors of the cohort, an average of roughly 230,000 unique TCR beta nucleotide sequences was sequenced per donor, of which about 20% were non-productive. Study-wide findings and limitations: Some IMGT-functional V segments, including TRBV6-2 and TRBV6-3, could not be distinguished by the 87-base-pair reads and were therefore excluded. It was suggested by the authors that the approach could potentially be generalized to other disease states and immunological phenotypes. While some public TCRs were present in many individuals, most TCR sequences turned up only very rarely across donors. When HLA alleles, especially DR and DQ, strongly co-occurred, attributing TCR associations to individual alleles was difficult. Because counts were too low, 15 or so rarely observed V segments, including chromosome 9 orphons, were excluded from the earlier analysis of 587 of the donors. An earlier analysis of approximately 590 of the donors showed that most TCR beta V segments appeared in productive rearrangements either about 90% or about 30% of the time, which broadly matched IMGT annotations. In this cohort, only TCR beta chains were sequenced, and detectable features were limited by the absence of alpha or paired-chain data. The presence/absence analyses assumed that sequencing depth was roughly uniform across donors, and that assumption may not be true. At a false discovery rate of 0.05, a later analysis linked about 16,000 TCR beta sequences to specific HLA alleles. According to a later analysis, TCR association rates differed among HLA loci, with DRB1 alleles showing the most associated TCRs and HLA-C alleles showing the fewest. Compared with equally common non-associated chains, HLA-associated TCR beta chains in a later analysis were more clonally expanded and had lower generation probabilities. A cluster of highly shared sequence variants was judged likely to be a technical artifact of the sequencing pipeline. The only immune exposure information available for the cohort was CMV serostatus. A later analysis reported that several top co-occurrence clusters appeared linked to parvovirus B19, influenza, CMV and Epstein-Barr virus. In vitro tests confirmed that a few of the cytomegalovirus-associated TCR beta chains recognize cytomegalovirus antigens. Because HLA typing was missing for some donors at each locus, association tests included only the typed subset. An association between a missense DCLRE1C variant and V-gene and J-gene trimming of TCR beta chains was found in a later genetic analysis and replicated in an independent cohort. In a later genetic analysis, fewer N-insertions in productive TCRs were reported among donors in an Asian-associated ancestry cluster than the roughly 640-donor mean. The classifier was reported to diagnose cytomegalovirus status with high specificity and sensitivity in both the original cohort and the validation cohort. In the study, about 150 TCR beta chains were listed as associated with cytomegalovirus. Linkage disequilibrium might explain the correlated functional status among segregating V segments, but an unknown experimental factor could not be excluded. A further reported finding was that TCR beta sequences accurately predicted the HLA-A and HLA-B alleles for most subjects in the first cohort. In a later analysis, most CMV-associated TCR beta chains were found to appear HLA-restricted, with HLA associations seemingly driven largely by CMV exposure.

The cohort was made up of 650 to 700 healthy bone marrow donors. At the time of sampling, every cohort member was nominally healthy, though immune exposures that went unrecorded were likely present. The donor tested CMV seropositive, placing the donor among the approximately 310 seropositive members of the cohort. A peripheral blood sample was provided by each donor, and peripheral blood mononuclear cells were used for TCR beta sequencing. Genomic DNA was extracted from the blood cell samples with the Qiagen DNeasy Blood Extraction Kit. CDR1 and CDR2 are drawn from the germline V gene: SGDLS, YYNGEE. The CDR3 runs 16 amino acids, cysteine and phenylalanine included. Only the CDR3 part of the read is kept: 48 bases, read in frame from the first base. Here V drops 3 bases and J drops 6 bases, and the junction holds 8 bases not matched to any gene. A note on this clone: What this receptor recognizes is not known. No base quality values were provided; no much bigger clone lies one nucleotide off.

The library was made by the immunoSEQ multiplex PCR assay. A mixture of 60 forward primers for TCR Vbeta segments and 13 reverse primers for TCR Jbeta segments was used in the multiplex PCR. The CDR3 region of rearranged TCR beta genes was amplified from genomic DNA with a multiplex PCR assay. The Illumina HiSeq System was used to sequence the amplified TCR beta libraries as 87-base-pair reads. On the study's bioinformatics: In a later analysis, roughly 80 million unique TCR beta chains were counted across the roughly 610 repertoires, and roughly 11 million of these chains were shared by at least two donors. A nearest-neighbor algorithm error-corrected the raw reads and collapsed the reads into unique sequences, merging closely related sequences to remove PCR and sequencing errors. CDR3 sequences were aligned to IMGT reference sequences to assign V, D and J gene segments. For a sequence to be retained, at least a six-nucleotide match to both a V gene segment and a J gene segment was required. Rearrangements were classified as productive when the CDR3 lacked stop codons and remained in frame with V and J, and all other rearrangements were classified as non-productive. Following IMGT convention, CDR3 was defined as the stretch from the second conserved V-encoded cysteine up to the conserved J-encoded phenylalanine. In an earlier analysis of more than 550 of the donors, sequences lacking an unambiguous match to a single V gene segment were excluded. An earlier analysis of some 610 of the donors called V segments functional above 56.7% productive rearrangements and segregating when the between-donor standard deviation exceeded 5%. To diagnose cytomegalovirus status from the catalog of TCR beta chain sequences, a statistical classification framework was built. In a later analysis, TCR nucleotide sequences were compared against IMGT/GENE-DB human TR gene sequences so that V and J genes could be assigned. In a later analysis, CDR3 sequences and most-parsimonious VDJ recombination scenarios were assigned using the TCRdist pipeline. A later analysis defined each TCR beta chain by its CDR3 amino acid sequence plus V-gene family, and excluded reads lacking a unique V-gene family. A later analysis removed 600 or so highly shared, low-generation-probability nucleotide sequences to deal with suspected cross-contamination and a sequencing artifact. In a later analysis, a clonal expansion index for each public chain was calculated from normalized within-repertoire ranks of inferred template counts. In a later analysis, generation probabilities were computed with a VDJ recombination model fitted to out-of-frame rearrangements, and the resulting probabilities were checked against IGoR. A later analysis scored TCR-TCR, TCR-HLA and TCR-CMV co-occurrence with hypergeometric tests, applying a repertoire-size bias correction to TCR pairs. False discovery rates were estimated in a later analysis by permuting HLA or CMV assignments 20 times. A later analysis grouped co-occurring TCRs with DBSCAN, adding TCRdist sequence similarity when clustering within HLA-allele-positive subsets. Repertoires with fewer than 30,000 or more than 120,000 public chains were left out of co-occurrence clustering, as were a handful of repertoires with anomalous nucleotide sharing. This is the immuneACCESS table as TCRdb keeps it, with only in-frame sequences that have V and J called. A part of the clones is gone; compared with another copy, unresolved V genes explain less than half, and the rest is unexplained. From that table come the V and J calls and clone size; the DNA was used to work out D and trimming. The sample contains roughly 90,000 clones, around 78% of them found a single time. The top ten constitute 4.6% of the sample.

The receptor comes from a woman in her thirties or forties in good health and CMV-seropositive. Sequencing used PBMCs. Recombination connected TRBV9 to TRBJ2-3; TRBD2 lines up with 12 middle nucleotides. The CDR3 reads CASSARTSGMRDTQYF. The DNA sequence reads TGTGCCAGCAGCGCGAGGACTAGCGGGATGCGTGATACGCAGTATTTT.